The 20 T cell receptor beta chains below all came from one sample that was sequenced in a study of circulating and synovial CD4+ cells in juvenile arthritis (dated by TCRdb to 2014 to 2015). The method was the immunoSEQ multiplex PCR assay. This immuneACCESS table, as held by TCRdb, lists in-frame sequences with V and J called but not all clones. Of the missing ones, under half trace to an unresolved V gene in checked studies; the others have no known cause. The sample yields tens of thousands of clones; 90% to 95% were counted once. The biggest ten clones account for roughly 0.16% of the sample. Sequencing was performed on CD4+ T cells from blood. These receptors were taken from a human donor with juvenile idiopathic arthritis.

The rearrangement joins TRBV7-9 to TRBJ1-1, with D uncertain. Germline-derived CDR1 and CDR2 are SEHNR and FQNEAQ (reference sequence). Trimming stripped 2 bases from V and 1 base from J, with 5 bases between. The length of the CDR3 is 13 residues. CDR3 nucleotide sequence: TGTGCCAGCAGCTTATTCGGGAACACTGAAGCTTTCTTT. Translated, it gives CASSLFGNTEAFF.

The CDR3 coding sequence is TGTGCCAGCAGTCGCACACAGGGTTCCGCTGGAAACACCATATATTTT. This gives the protein CASSRTQGSAGNTIYF. This chain connects TRBV7-9 to TRBJ1-3, with D perhaps matching TRBD1 (6 bases). Germline loops: CDR1 SEHNR, CDR2 FQNEAQ (reference sequence). Trimming stripped 6 bases from V and 2 bases from J, with 17 bases between. The CDR3 spans 16 residues. The entire variable domain, with the rest obtained from reference TRBV7-9 and TRBJ1-3, is as follows: DTGVSQNPRHKITKRGQNVTFRCDPISEHNRLYWYRQTLGQGPEFLTYFQNEAQLEKSRLLSDRFSAERPKGSFSTLEIQRTEQGDSAMYLCASSRTQGSAGNTIYFGEGSWLTVV.

Comments on this clone: A read error may account for a junction end that differs from germline. The rearrangement uses TRBV6-6 and TRBJ1-6, with D perhaps TRBD1 (6 bases). Germline CDR1 MNHNY, CDR2 SVGAGI (reference sequence). The length of the CDR3 is 12 residues. CDR3 DNA: TGTGCCGGCAGGACAGCAAATTCACCCCTCCACTTT. Its protein product is CAGRTANSPLHF.

This chain joins TRBV27 and TRBJ1-6, with D possibly TRBD1 on 5 matching bases. Per the germline V gene, CDR1 is MNHEY and CDR2 is SMNVEV (reference sequence). This CDR3 contains 14 residues. V lost 7 bases and J lost 10, with 17 bases in between. The CDR3 protein is CASTGDGAYSPLHF. For the CDR3, the DNA is TGTGCCAGCACGGGGGACGGGGCATACTCACCCCTCCACTTT.

In its sample, this clone was seen once. The rearrangement links TRBV6-5 to TRBJ2-1, with TRBD2 matching over 8 bases. The CDR3 covers 16 residues. CDR1 is MNHEY and CDR2 is SVGAGI in the germline V gene. V gave up 3 bases and J gave up 9 bases; unmatched junction bases: 13. The CDR3 reads CASSYGSGGSLGEQFF. DNA for the CDR3: TGTGCCAGCAGTTATGGAAGCGGGGGTTCCCTCGGTGAGCAGTTCTTC.

The chain is built from TRBV10-3 and TRBJ2-1, with 8 bases lining up with TRBD1. J lost 9 bases, V lost 0 bases, and 7 bases had no gene match. The CDR3 is made up of 15 amino acids. Germline values: CDR1 ENHRY, CDR2 SYGVKD. As DNA, the CDR3 is TGTGCCATCAGTGAGTCGGCAGGGGGCTATGGTGAGCAGTTCTTC. Amino acid sequence: CAISESAGGYGEQFF.

The chain recombines TRBV27 with TRBJ2-1, with 10 bases that match TRBD2. Trimming cost V 2 bases and J 6 bases; bases outside gene matches: 1. The germline V gene has CDR1 MNHEY and CDR2 SMNVEV (reference sequence). The CDR3 spans 14 residues. CDR3 region: CASSLVAGGNEQFF. CDR3 DNA: TGTGCCAGCAGTTTAGTAGCGGGGGGCAATGAGCAGTTCTTC.

This clone came up once. The V call is TRBV7-8, the J call TRBJ2-7, with D perhaps TRBD2 (5 bases). The CDR3 has 15 amino acids. V lost 3 bases, J lost 5 bases, and 17 bases lay in between. The germline CDR1 and CDR2 sequences are SGHVS and FQNEAQ. For the CDR3, the DNA is TGTGCCAGCAGCTTCCGGTATCGGGGTATGGACGAGCAGTACTTC. Its translation: CASSFRYRGMDEQYF. The full variable domain, with the rest looked up from reference TRBV7-8 and TRBJ2-7, is GAGVSQSPRYKVAKRGQDVALRCDPISGHVSLFWYQQALGQGPEFLTYFQNEAQLDKSGLPSDRFFAERPEGSVSTLKIQRTQQEDSAVYLCASSFRYRGMDEQYFGPGTRLTVT.

V usage is TRBV30 and J usage is TRBJ1-2, with a tentative D call TRBD1 (6 bases). Between the trimmed V and J ends, which lost 7 bases and 0 bases, there was a span of 15 bases. The CDR3 extends over 14 amino acids. The germline V gene encodes CDR1 GTSNPN and CDR2 SVGIG (reference sequence). As DNA, the CDR3 is TGTGCCTCCTCAGTGGGGGCCGCTAACTATGGCTACACCTTC. Its protein is CASSVGAANYGYTF.

V is TRBV19 and J is TRBJ2-1; TRBD1 aligns across 12 bases. The J segment lost 6 bases and the V segment lost 10 bases, leaving 13 bases of the junction unmatched. CDR3 size: 16 residues. Germline loops: CDR1 LNHDA, CDR2 SQIVND (reference sequence). Written as DNA, the CDR3 is TGTGCCACCAACTCTCTTCCGGGACAGGGGGCCAATGAGCAGTTCTTC. Translation gives CATNSLPGQGANEQFF.

This chain connects TRBV28 to TRBJ1-2, with 11 nucleotides matching TRBD1. Germline V gene sequence: CDR1 MDHEN, CDR2 SYDVKM. The CDR3 sequence is 15 residues long. With 5 bases clipped from V and 4 bases from J, the junction kept 6 bases outside the gene matches. The CDR3 loop reads CASSRRTGGTYGYTF. DNA of the CDR3: TGTGCCAGCAGTCGACGGACAGGGGGCACCTATGGCTACACCTTC.

CDR3 nucleotide sequence: TGTGCCAGCAGCCAAGTTGGCGGGATCACCACCTACGAGCAGTACTTC. Translation: CASSQVGGITTYEQYF. The J gene is TRBJ2-7, the V gene TRBV14, with a tentative D call TRBD2 (6 bases). CDR1 SGHDN and CDR2 FVKESK come from the germline V gene. The CDR3 is made up of 16 amino acids. Trimming took off 1 base at V and 2 bases at J, with 15 bases between the two ends.

The chain carries TRBV5-1 and TRBJ2-3, with D perhaps matching TRBD2 (6 bases). This CDR3 comprises 15 residues. Per the germline V gene, CDR1 is SGHRS and CDR2 is YFSETQ. V lost 4 bases, J lost 3 bases, and 15 bases lay in between. The CDR3 protein is CASSGGTLVTDTQYF. In DNA form, the CDR3 reads TGCGCCAGCAGCGGCGGGACCCTTGTAACAGATACGCAGTATTTT.

The rearrangement joins TRBV7-2 to TRBJ2-2; TRBD1 matches at 8 bases. The junction had 6 bases not matched to a gene; V was cut back by 5 bases and J by 4 bases. The CDR3 loop spans 15 amino acids. The germline CDR1 and CDR2 sequences are SGHTA and FQGNSA. As DNA, the CDR3 is TGTGCCAGCAGCCCCGGACAGGGAGGCACCGGGGAGCTGTTTTTT. Amino acids: CASSPGQGGTGELFF.

The J gene is TRBJ1-1, the V gene TRBV28, with a tentative D call TRBD1 (6 bases). Germline CDR1 is MDHEN and CDR2 is SYDVKM. Between the trimmed V and J ends, which lost 7 bases and 1 base, there was a span of 13 bases. The CDR3 contains 14 residues. CDR3 nucleotides: TGTGCCAGCAACACGGACAGAAAGAACACTGAAGCTTTCTTT. This translates into CASNTDRKNTEAFF.

The V call is TRBV9, the J call TRBJ1-1, with D possibly matching TRBD1 (5 bases). The CDR3 runs 14 residues. Germline CDR1 is SGDLS and CDR2 is YYNGEE. Trimming took 3 bases from V and 4 from J, leaving 13 bases between them. This CDR3 reads CASSGGGGGTEAFF. CDR3 DNA sequence: TGTGCCAGCAGCGGGGGGGGTGGGGGCACTGAAGCTTTCTTT.

This clone was counted between two and nine times. The chain employs TRBV6-5 and TRBJ1-3; no definite D call. Trimming removed 5 bases at V and 4 bases at J, with 9 bases between. The CDR3 totals 13 residues. In germline, CDR1 is MNHEY, CDR2 SVGAGI. The CDR3 here is CASSTLRGNTIYF. The CDR3 coding sequence is TGTGCCAGCAGTACCCTTCGGGGAAACACCATATATTTT.

The chain recombines TRBV7-2 with TRBJ2-1, with 9 nucleotides matching TRBD2. This CDR3 has 16 amino acids. J lost 0 bases, V lost 5 bases, and 5 bases had no gene match. Looked up from germline, CDR1 is SGHTA and CDR2 is FQGNSA. CDR3 in DNA: TGTGCCAGCAGCGAAAGCGGGGGGAACTCCTACAATGAGCAGTTCTTC. This sequence encodes CASSESGGNSYNEQFF.

The gene calls are TRBV7-2 and TRBJ1-3, with 7 nucleotides matching TRBD1. The CDR3 has 14 amino acids. The germline V gene has CDR1 SGHTA and CDR2 FQGNSA. Trimming at V came to 5 bases and at J to 2 bases, leaving 3 bases not matched to a gene. The CDR3 protein is CASSRDRAGNTIYF. The CDR3 DNA sequence: TGTGCCAGCAGCCGTGACAGGGCTGGAAACACCATATATTTT.

The chain couples TRBV7-2 to TRBJ2-3, with 7 bases lining up with TRBD2. This CDR3 is built from 15 residues. Germline V gene data show CDR1 as SGHTA and CDR2 as FQGNSA. V lost 4 bases to trimming and J lost 6 bases; unmatched junction nucleotides: 10. Written as DNA, the CDR3 is TGTGCCAGCAGCTCTCAAGCGGGACCGGTCGATACGCAGTATTTT. It yields the protein CASSSQAGPVDTQYF.